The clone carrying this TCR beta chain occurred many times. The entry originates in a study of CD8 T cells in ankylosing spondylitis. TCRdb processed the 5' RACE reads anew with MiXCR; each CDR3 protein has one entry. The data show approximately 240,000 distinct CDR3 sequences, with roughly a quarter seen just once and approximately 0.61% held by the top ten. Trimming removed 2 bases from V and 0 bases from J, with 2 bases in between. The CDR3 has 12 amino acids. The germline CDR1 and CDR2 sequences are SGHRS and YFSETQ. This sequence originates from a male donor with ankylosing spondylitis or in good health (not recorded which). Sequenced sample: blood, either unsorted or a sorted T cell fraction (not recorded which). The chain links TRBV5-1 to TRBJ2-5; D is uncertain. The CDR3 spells CASSFDQETQYF. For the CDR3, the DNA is TGCGCCAGCAGCTTCGACCAAGAGACCCAGTACTTC.